The entry that follows covers one TCR beta chain sequence. These data come from a study of blood T cell repertoires in COVID-19. Data came from immunoSEQ multiplex PCR; TCRdb stores just in-frame clones and leaves some out. The sample has under 550,000 clones, about 87% seen once. V was pared by 0 bases and J by 10 bases, with 10 bases between. Germline CDR1 is MGHRA and CDR2 is YSYEKL. CDR3 size: 12 residues. The V call is TRBV4-1, the J call TRBJ2-7; a weak D match, TRBD1 (5 bases). The specimen was peripheral blood. This clonotype originated in a man aged 18 to 30 with COVID-19, enrolled during active disease. CDR3 protein: CASSQDGARQYF. The DNA for the CDR3 is TGCGCCAGCAGCCAAGATGGGGCCCGTCAGTACTTC.